In its sample, the clone carrying this T cell receptor beta chain was seen a few times. What it binds is not known. A much larger clone lies one base from this, so it may be a read error. Because the CDR3 is missing its conserved closing phenylalanine or tryptophan, this is likely a read error. This specimen comes from a study of neurological immune-mediated disorders. The CDR3 extends over 11 amino acids. The germline V gene has CDR1 MNHNS and CDR2 SASEGT. Trimming left V 10 bases short and J 6 bases short, with 12 bases between. The cDNA was generated by 5'RACE with 10-nucleotide random UMIs. TCRdb reprocessed the 5' RACE reads with MiXCR, giving one entry per CDR3 protein. Of roughly 17,000 distinct CDR3 sequences in the sample, roughly 2.5% were seen once. Study observations and caveats: The multiple sclerosis repertoire cluster was not associated with any clinical or MRI feature, with the authors stating that larger cohorts are needed.

Source material: PBMCs. The TCR comes from a young woman with multiple sclerosis. The chain carries TRBV6-1 and TRBJ1-1; D might be TRBD1 (5 bases). CDR3 region: CATALGAEAFI. The CDR3 nucleotides read TGTGCCACCGCTTTAGGGGCTGAAGCTTTCATT.